This T cell receptor (beta chain) came from a study of cytomegalovirus exposure and HLA in healthy donors. At the level of the study: The early release's HLA-typed donors yielded roughly 85 million unique TCRs.

As regards this clone: The antigen remains undetermined.

The CDR3 is 13 residues long. Germline loops: CDR1 SGHNT, CDR2 YENEEA. J gave up 9 bases and V 7 bases, and 7 bases lay outside the gene matches. Study conclusions and caveats: Immune exposure information comprised only CMV serostatus.

The PCR made use of 60 Vbeta and 13 Jbeta primers. Measured with immunoSEQ multiplex PCR; TCRdb has only the in-frame clones, and not every one. The sample has about 140,000 clones, 70% to 75% seen once; the top ten hold 14%. Specimen: PBMCs. This TCR was sampled from a human donor in good health. The chain uses TRBV11-3 and TRBJ2-1, with 9 bases matching TRBD2. The CDR3 DNA reads TGTGCCAGCACCGGGACTAGCAGTGGTGAGCAGTTCTTC. This encodes CASTGTSSGEQFF.